This TCR beta chain was sequenced in a study of T cells in Graves' hyperthyroidism and ophthalmopathy. Germline V gene data show CDR1 as SGDLS and CDR2 as YYNGEE. This CDR3 spans 15 amino acids. Between the trimmed V and J ends, which lost 0 bases and 0 bases, there was a span of 7 bases. The study collected blood at first hyperthyroidism diagnosis, before any ophthalmopathy symptoms arose. Fresh peripheral blood, roughly 9.6 ml, was the source of the PBMCs. Ten or more counts support this clonotype. TCR beta CDR3 region amplification was performed from RNA transcripts. In the first-round RT-PCR of the TCR CDR3, the HTBI primer set was used. TCRdb reanalysed the multiplex PCR reads using MiXCR and keeps one entry per CDR3 protein. In the table there are under 200,000 distinct CDR3 sequences, less than 10% of which are singletons.

What was sequenced was blood. The clonotype comes from a woman aged 18-30 years with Graves' hyperthyroidism that later progressed to Graves' ophthalmopathy. V usage is TRBV9 and J usage is TRBJ2-1, with unresolved D. This CDR3 is CASSVEIASYNEQFF. In DNA, the CDR3 is TGTGCCAGCAGCGTAGAAATAGCCTCCTACAATGAGCAGTTCTTC.